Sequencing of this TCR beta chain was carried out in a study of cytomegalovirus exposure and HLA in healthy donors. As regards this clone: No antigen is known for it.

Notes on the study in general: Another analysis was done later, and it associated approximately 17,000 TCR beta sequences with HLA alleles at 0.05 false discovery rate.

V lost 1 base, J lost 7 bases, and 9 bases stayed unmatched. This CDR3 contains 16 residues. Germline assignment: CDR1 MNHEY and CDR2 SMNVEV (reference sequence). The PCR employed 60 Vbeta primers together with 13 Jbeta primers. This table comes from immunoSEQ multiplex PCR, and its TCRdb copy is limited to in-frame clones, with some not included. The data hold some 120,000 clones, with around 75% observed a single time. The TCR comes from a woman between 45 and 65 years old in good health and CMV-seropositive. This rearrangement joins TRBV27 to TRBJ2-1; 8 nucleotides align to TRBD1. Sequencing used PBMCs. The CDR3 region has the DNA TGTGCCAGCAGTTTATGGACACGGGACAGGACAAATGAGCAGTTCTTC. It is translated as CASSLWTRDRTNEQFF.